A single sample gave rise to the 27 T cell receptor beta chains below, sequenced in a study of blood T cell repertoires in COVID-19. Clones were read by immunoSEQ multiplex PCR, and TCRdb kept only the in-frame ones, dropping some. The sample carries 150,000 to 200,000 clones, over 75% recorded once. Source material: peripheral blood. The receptors come from a man between 65 and 85 years old with active or convalescent COVID-19.

The rearrangement joins TRBV6-2 or TRBV6-3 to TRBJ2-7; the D gene is possibly TRBD2 (6 bases). Germline V gene data show CDR1 as MNHEY and CDR2 as SVGEGT. V was pared by 4 bases and J by 7 bases, with 8 bases between. The CDR3 is 11 amino acids. The CDR3 region has the DNA TGTGCCAGCAGTTGGGGGGTAGAGCAGTACTTC. Encoded protein: CASSWGVEQYF.

This chain connects TRBV6-5 to TRBJ1-2; the D gene is possibly TRBD1 (6 bases). CDR1 and CDR2 from the germline V gene are MNHEY and SVGAGI. The CDR3 is made up of 15 amino acids. Between the trimmed V and J ends, which lost 8 bases and 0 bases, there was a span of 16 bases. CDR3 DNA sequence: TGTGCCAGCCACAGGGTCCCAGCAGCTAACTATGGCTACACCTTC. It is translated as CASHRVPAANYGYTF.

With regard to this clone: This CDR3 is also generated by other DNA sequences in the sample. The CDR3 is CASSGQGATNEKLFF. DNA for the CDR3: TGCGCCAGCAGTGGCCAGGGCGCAACTAATGAAAAACTGTTTTTT. The chain links TRBV5-1 to TRBJ1-4; D might be TRBD1 (5 bases). V lost 5 bases, J lost 0 bases, and 11 bases lay in between. Germline V gene lookup returns CDR1 SGHRS and CDR2 YFSETQ. This CDR3 spans 15 amino acids.

This rearrangement joins TRBV30 to TRBJ2-3, with D perhaps matching TRBD2 (6 bases). CDR1 and CDR2 from the germline V gene are GTSNPN and SVGIG (reference sequence). There are 14 residues in the CDR3. The germline V and J ends were trimmed by 2 bases and 1 base, with 10 bases remaining between them. CDR3 amino acids: CAWSMGLGTDTQYF. As DNA, the CDR3 is TGTGCCTGGAGTATGGGACTGGGCACAGATACGCAGTATTTT. The full variable domain, its missing parts supplied by reference TRBV30 and TRBJ2-3, is SQTIHQWPATLVQPVGSPLSLECTVEGTSNPNLYWYRQAAGRGLQLLFYSVGIGQISSEVPQNLSASRPQDRQFILSSKKLLLSDSGFYLCAWSMGLGTDTQYFGPGTRLTVL.

The genes are TRBV5-1 and TRBJ2-1, with 8 bases matching TRBD2. Germline V gives CDR1 SGHRS, CDR2 YFSETQ. Trimming cost V 7 bases and J 0 bases; bases outside gene matches: 6. CDR3 length: 15 amino acids. CDR3 loop: CASCQREGSYNEQFF. Written as DNA, the CDR3 is TGCGCCAGCTGCCAACGGGAGGGCTCCTACAATGAGCAGTTCTTC.

The gene calls are TRBV7-2 and TRBJ1-1, with D hard to call. The CDR3 is 14 residues long. Germline CDR1 SGHTA, CDR2 FQGNSA. V lost 5 bases and J 5 bases, leaving 15 bases between the germline ends. The DNA for the CDR3 is TGTGCCAGCAGCCTACATTGGACGGGGACTGAAGCTTTCTTT. It translates to CASSLHWTGTEAFF.

The rearrangement uses TRBV5-1 and TRBJ1-1; no firm D call. In germline, CDR1 is SGHRS, CDR2 YFSETQ. The V end was cut by 1 base, the J end by 0 bases, with 28 bases between. This CDR3 has 21 amino acids. The CDR3 nucleotides are TGCGCCAGCAGCTTGCTTCCCCCGTCTGACACTTTCACGAATCTGAACACTGAAGCTTTCTTT. It specifies CASSLLPPSDTFTNLNTEAFF.

The rearrangement joins TRBV30 to TRBJ2-7; TRBD1 aligns across 10 bases. V lost 3 bases to trimming and J lost 6 bases; unmatched junction nucleotides: 17. In germline, CDR1 is GTSNPN, CDR2 SVGIG (reference sequence). This CDR3 comprises 17 residues. The CDR3 here is CAWSPTTPGQGSSEQYF. CDR3 coding DNA: TGTGCCTGGAGCCCTACGACACCGGGACAGGGGTCGAGCGAGCAGTACTTC.

This clone was detected only once. This chain links TRBV5-1 with TRBJ1-3; 8 bases line up with TRBD1. The J segment lost 0 bases and the V segment lost 0 bases, leaving 5 bases of the junction unmatched. The CDR3 is 17 residues long. Germline CDR1 is SGHRS and CDR2 is YFSETQ. DNA for the CDR3: TGCGCCAGCAGCTTGGAGGGGACAGGCAACTCTGGAAACACCATATATTTT. This sequence encodes CASSLEGTGNSGNTIYF.

The chain couples TRBV19 to TRBJ2-3; 11 bases fit TRBD1. Trimming took 4 bases from V and 1 from J; bases not matched to a gene: 4. CDR3 length: 16 amino acids. Per germline, CDR1 LNHDA and CDR2 SQIVND (reference sequence). The CDR3 bases are TGTGCCAGTAGTACCGGACAGGGGGCCGGCACAGATACGCAGTATTTT. This codes for CASSTGQGAGTDTQYF.

The V and J genes are TRBV6-5 and TRBJ2-2; no firm D call. The CDR3 runs to 14 residues. V lost 2 bases and J lost 8, with 12 bases in between. Germline assignment: CDR1 MNHEY and CDR2 SVGAGI. Here the CDR3 DNA reads TGTGCCAGCAGTTACAATCCAGGCAGGGGGGAGCTGTTTTTT. Encoded protein: CASSYNPGRGELFF.

The chain couples TRBV4-3 to TRBJ2-3; D not resolved. The germline V gene has CDR1 LGHNA and CDR2 YSLEER. Trimming removed 3 bases from V and 5 bases from J, with 30 bases in between. This CDR3 comprises 20 residues. The CDR3 protein is CASSHPALEDPLPTQDTQYF. CDR3 nucleotides: TGCGCCAGCAGCCACCCCGCTCTCGAGGATCCGCTACCAACCCAAGATACGCAGTATTTT.

There are a few counts of this clone. The chain has TRBV18 and TRBJ1-2; D is uncertain. The CDR3 has 14 amino acids. Trimming pared 2 bases from V and 2 bases from J, leaving 9 bases between. CDR1 and CDR2 (germline): KGHSH, LQKENI. DNA for the CDR3: TGTGCCAGCTCACCATCCCGGGTCAACTATGGCTACACCTTC. Its protein product is CASSPSRVNYGYTF.

This clone was observed many times. The J gene is TRBJ2-1, the V gene TRBV5-1; D may be TRBD2 (5 bases). The V end was cut by 0 bases, the J end by 0 bases, with 13 bases between. CDR3 length equals 17 residues. In germline, CDR1 is SGHRS, CDR2 YFSETQ. The CDR3 reads CASSLEADFLSYNEQFF. CDR3 in DNA: TGCGCCAGCAGCTTGGAGGCGGACTTCCTCTCCTACAATGAGCAGTTCTTC.

The chain links TRBV19 to TRBJ2-5; 9 positions agree with TRBD1. This CDR3 is 12 amino acids long. Germline V gives CDR1 LNHDA, CDR2 SQIVND (reference sequence). J was trimmed by 3 bases and V by 11 bases; bases with no gene match: 4. CDR3 coding DNA: TGTGCCGGAAGACAGGGGGAAGAGACCCAGTACTTC. It specifies CAGRQGEETQYF.

This chain links TRBV6-6 with TRBJ1-1; a weak D match, TRBD1 (6 bases). The length of the CDR3 is 14 residues. CDR1 MNHNY and CDR2 SVGAGI come from the germline V gene (reference sequence). V lost 6 bases and J lost 2, with 13 bases in between. The CDR3 is CASSLTGTNTEAFF. CDR3 sequence (DNA): TGTGCCAGCAGCCTCACAGGGACAAACACTGAAGCTTTCTTT.

The gene calls are TRBV5-4 and TRBJ2-5; possibly TRBD2 for D (6 bases). Trimming stripped 4 bases from V and 6 bases from J, with 13 bases between. The CDR3 has 13 residues. Germline lookup yields CDR1 SGHNT and CDR2 YYREEE (reference sequence). The CDR3 DNA sequence: TGTGCCAGCAGCCCCTGGGAGGCGAAGACCCAGTACTTC. It is translated as CASSPWEAKTQYF.

The chain employs TRBV10-3 and TRBJ1-1, with no clear D. Trimming removed 0 bases from V and 4 bases from J, with 12 bases in between. The CDR3 covers 15 residues. Germline V gene lookup returns CDR1 ENHRY and CDR2 SYGVKD. Here the CDR3 DNA reads TGTGCCATCAGTGAGTCTTCGCGGGGTTCCACTGAAGCTTTCTTT. It translates to CAISESSRGSTEAFF.

V and J are TRBV2 and TRBJ2-7; D gene ambiguous. This CDR3 spans 13 amino acids. Germline V CDR1 and CDR2: SNHLY, FYNNEI. The V end lost 6 bases, the J end lost 4 bases, and 13 bases lay between the germline ends. The CDR3 DNA reads TGTGCCAGCAGCCCCCTTTTCGGGTACGAGCAGTACTTC. Protein: CASSPLFGYEQYF.

The V call is TRBV2, the J call TRBJ1-2; D is perhaps TRBD1 (6 bases). CDR3 length: 13 amino acids. Trimming stripped 2 bases from V and 8 bases from J, with 12 bases between. CDR1 and CDR2 (germline): SNHLY, FYNNEI. CDR3 coding DNA: TGTGCCAGCAGTGAATATAGGGGGAACGGCTACACCTTC. Protein: CASSEYRGNGYTF.

The genes are TRBV2 and TRBJ1-5, with D possibly being TRBD1 (6 bases). This CDR3 spans 18 amino acids. CDR1 and CDR2 (germline): SNHLY, FYNNEI. With 8 bases removed from V and 5 bases from J, the gap between germline ends came to 28 bases. CDR3 nucleotides: TGTGCCAGCTACCCCGCTAGTGGCAGGGCCAGGGGACATCAGCCCCAGCATTTT. Protein: CASYPASGRARGHQPQHF.

The rearrangement uses TRBV29-1 and TRBJ1-5; D remains unclear. CDR1 and CDR2 (germline): SQVTM, ANQGSEA. The CDR3 runs to 13 residues. V dropped 4 bases and J dropped 3 bases, with 10 bases sitting between them. CDR3 sequence reads: CSVVSGDNQPQHF. CDR3 nucleotides: TGCAGCGTTGTATCGGGTGACAATCAGCCCCAGCATTTT.

The rearrangement links TRBV7-6 to TRBJ2-3; D is perhaps TRBD1 (5 bases). The CDR3 is made up of 16 amino acids. The V end lost 3 bases, the J end lost 0 bases, and 13 bases lay between the germline ends. Germline lookup yields CDR1 SGHVS and CDR2 FNYEAQ. CDR3 amino acids: CASSLDNEPSTDTQYF. The CDR3 nucleotides read TGTGCCAGCAGCTTGGACAACGAACCTAGCACAGATACGCAGTATTTT.

The V call is TRBV9, the J call TRBJ2-6; D gene ambiguous. The length of the CDR3 is 14 residues. Trimming shortened V by 3 bases and J by 0 bases, and 4 bases separated the two germline ends. Germline V gene data show CDR1 as SGDLS and CDR2 as YYNGEE. The CDR3 protein is CASSGSSGANVLTF. The CDR3 region has the DNA TGTGCCAGCAGCGGCAGCTCTGGGGCCAACGTCCTGACTTTC.

This chain joins TRBV12-5 and TRBJ1-4; maybe TRBD1 (5 bases). CDR1 and CDR2 from the germline V gene are LGHNT and FRNRAP. V dropped 8 bases and J dropped 6 bases, with 13 bases sitting between them. CDR3 length: 13 residues. The CDR3 spells CASLAGWDEKLFF. The CDR3 DNA follows: TGTGCTAGTTTGGCAGGGTGGGATGAAAAACTGTTTTTT.

V is TRBV5-1 and J is TRBJ1-2; perhaps TRBD1 as D (5 bases). Germline V gene sequence: CDR1 SGHRS, CDR2 YFSETQ. Trimming took 0 bases from V and 3 from J, leaving 12 bases between them. The CDR3 has 15 amino acids. The CDR3 protein is CASSLELWGDYGYTF. For the CDR3, the DNA is TGCGCCAGCAGCTTGGAACTTTGGGGGGACTATGGCTACACCTTC.

The chain uses TRBV20-1 and TRBJ2-3, with TRBD2 identical over 11 bases. The trim removed 3 bases at V and 7 bases at J, leaving 6 bases unmatched. CDR1 is DFQATT, CDR2 SNEGSKA, per germline (reference sequence). The CDR3 sequence is 14 residues long. The CDR3 protein is CSASALAGAYTQYF. CDR3 coding DNA: TGCAGTGCTAGTGCACTAGCGGGGGCCTATACGCAGTATTTT.